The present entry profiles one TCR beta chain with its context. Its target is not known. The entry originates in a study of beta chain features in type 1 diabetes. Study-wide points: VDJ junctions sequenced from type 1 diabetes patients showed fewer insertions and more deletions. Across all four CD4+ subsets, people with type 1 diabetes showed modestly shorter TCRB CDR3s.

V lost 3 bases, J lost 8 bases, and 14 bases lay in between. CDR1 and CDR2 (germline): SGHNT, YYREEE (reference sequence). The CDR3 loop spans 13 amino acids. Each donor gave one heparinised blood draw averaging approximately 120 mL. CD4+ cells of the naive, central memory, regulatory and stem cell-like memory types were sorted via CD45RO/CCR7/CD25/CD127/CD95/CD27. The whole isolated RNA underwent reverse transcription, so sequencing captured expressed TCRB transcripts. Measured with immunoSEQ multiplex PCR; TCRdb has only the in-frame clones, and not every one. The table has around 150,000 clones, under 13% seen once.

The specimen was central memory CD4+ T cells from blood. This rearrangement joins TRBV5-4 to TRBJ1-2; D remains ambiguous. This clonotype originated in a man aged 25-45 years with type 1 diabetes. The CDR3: CASSWYGDRGYTF. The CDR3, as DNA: TGTGCCAGCAGCTGGTACGGGGATCGCGGCTACACCTTC.